This TCR beta chain was identified during a study of tumor-infiltrating lymphocytes in primary liver carcinoma. Starting from roughly 540 ng of total RNA, TCR beta cDNA was produced with a primer in the constant region. Libraries of TCR beta came from three nested multiplex PCR rounds with slightly modified ARM-PCR. For approximately 9 cycles apiece, the opening two PCR rounds ran with TRBV1-TRBV30 forward primers and a C-beta reverse primer. TCRdb re-called the multiplex PCR reads with MiXCR, one entry per CDR3 protein. The profile shows nearly 200,000 distinct CDR3 sequences, 65% of them singletons. This CDR3 region has 15 residues. V gave up 4 bases and J gave up 12 bases, with 25 bases separating them. Germline CDR1 SQVTM, CDR2 ANQGSEA. Blood RNA originated from unsorted whole blood, with germline DNA additionally extracted.

The source material was peripheral blood. This clonotype was sampled from a woman in her sixties with primary liver carcinoma and hepatitis B virus infection. This chain connects TRBV29-1 to TRBJ2-1, with a weak D call TRBD1 (6 bases). The CDR3 nucleotides read TGCAGCGTTGCTAACAGGGCACGGGTCGGGGATGGGCAGTTCTTC. Translated: CSVANRARVGDGQFF.